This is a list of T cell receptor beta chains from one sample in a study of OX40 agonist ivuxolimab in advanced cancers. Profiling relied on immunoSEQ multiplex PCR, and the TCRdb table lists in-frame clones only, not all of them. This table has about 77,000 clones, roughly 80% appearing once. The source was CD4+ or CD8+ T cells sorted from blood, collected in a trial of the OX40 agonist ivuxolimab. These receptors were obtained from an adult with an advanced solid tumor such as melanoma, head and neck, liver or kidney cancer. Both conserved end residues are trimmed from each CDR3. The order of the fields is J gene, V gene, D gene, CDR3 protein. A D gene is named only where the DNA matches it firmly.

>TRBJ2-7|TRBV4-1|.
ASSQEVRDEQY
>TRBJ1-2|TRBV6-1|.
ASSEAHFAVNYGYT
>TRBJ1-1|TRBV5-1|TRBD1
ASSSPGGTEAF
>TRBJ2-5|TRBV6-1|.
ASSGSGGRGWETQY
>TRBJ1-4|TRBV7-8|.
ASSRDPRGSGATNEKLF
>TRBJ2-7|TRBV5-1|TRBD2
ASSLGTSAVEQY
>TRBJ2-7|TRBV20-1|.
SARGSYEQY
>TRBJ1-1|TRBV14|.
ASSQERAF
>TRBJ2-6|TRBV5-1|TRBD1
ASSKRPGTGAGANVLT
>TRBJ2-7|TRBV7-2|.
ASSNHGQRSYEQY
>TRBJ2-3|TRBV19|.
ASSSVNSIDTQY
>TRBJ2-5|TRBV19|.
ASSFGQVGQETQY
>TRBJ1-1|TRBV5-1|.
ASSLEGMNTEAF
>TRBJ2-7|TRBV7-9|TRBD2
ASSQDLLAGGRYEQY
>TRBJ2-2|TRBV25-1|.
ASSPQGGGTGELF
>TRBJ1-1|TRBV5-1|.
ASSPEGVEAF
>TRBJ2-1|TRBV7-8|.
ASSPQRGGVFEQF
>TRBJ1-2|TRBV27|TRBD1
ASSSQGTANYGYT
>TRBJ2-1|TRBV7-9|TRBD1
ASSYQGASYNEQF
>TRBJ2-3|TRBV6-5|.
ASSFQGGGLDTQY
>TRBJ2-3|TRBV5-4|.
ASSLGGPGGTDTQY
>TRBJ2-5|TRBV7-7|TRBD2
ASSSGSGGETQY
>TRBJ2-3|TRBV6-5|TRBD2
ASSYGTGGPTDTQY
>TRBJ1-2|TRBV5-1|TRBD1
ASSQDRGLYGYT
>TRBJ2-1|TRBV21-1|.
ASSIRSQGRYNEQF
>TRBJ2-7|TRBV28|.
ASTNSYEQY
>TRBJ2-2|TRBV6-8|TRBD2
ASSPSPLAGGPNTGELF
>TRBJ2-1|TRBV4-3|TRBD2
ASSQTGTSGTYNEQF
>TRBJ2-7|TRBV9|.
ASSVGSSYEQY
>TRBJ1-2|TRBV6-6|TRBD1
ASSYGQGAWGYT
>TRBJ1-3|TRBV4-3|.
ASSHTKNSGNTIY
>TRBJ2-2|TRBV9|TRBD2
ASSVRGASTGELF
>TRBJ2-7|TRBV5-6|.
ASSPGGPSYEQY
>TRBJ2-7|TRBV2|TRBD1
ASSGQGAGEQY
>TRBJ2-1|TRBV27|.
ASSPSLAPGNEQF
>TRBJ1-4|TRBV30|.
AWSEQTARKTV
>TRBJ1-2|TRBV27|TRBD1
ASSLSFVDRGPDT
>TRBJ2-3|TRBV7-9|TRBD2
ASSLTSGRRGGPDTQY
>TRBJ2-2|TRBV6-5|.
ASSLRHTGELF
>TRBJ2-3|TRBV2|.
ASSFSADTQY
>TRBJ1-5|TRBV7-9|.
ASSSYRGGNSGNQPQH
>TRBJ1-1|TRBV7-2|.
ASSPRAIGNTEAF
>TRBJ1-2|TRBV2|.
ASSTRDRAGYT